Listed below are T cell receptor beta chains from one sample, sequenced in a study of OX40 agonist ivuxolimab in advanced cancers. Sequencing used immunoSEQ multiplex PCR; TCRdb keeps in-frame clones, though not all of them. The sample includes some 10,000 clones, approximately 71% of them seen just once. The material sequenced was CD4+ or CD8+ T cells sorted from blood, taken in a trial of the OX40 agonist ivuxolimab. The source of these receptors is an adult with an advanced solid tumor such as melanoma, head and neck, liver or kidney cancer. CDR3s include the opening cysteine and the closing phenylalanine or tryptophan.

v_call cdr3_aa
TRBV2 CASRGYTGYGSVFF
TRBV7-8 CASSLAPIEGVVSGANVLTF
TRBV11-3 CASSPTSGTGAETQYF
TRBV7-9 CASSPAGTTRGEQYF
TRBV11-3 CASSSPTADTQYF
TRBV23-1 CASSQSGAQNTGELFF
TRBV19 CASSVTSGTYNEQFF
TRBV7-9 CASKGDNYGYTF
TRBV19 CASSFAYNEQFF
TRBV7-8 CASSLSPAYEQYF
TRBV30 CAWSPGDGQETQYF
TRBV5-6 CASSFTGDYEQYF
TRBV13 CASSLAGTDTQYF
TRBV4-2 CASSHGTSGEVDEQFF
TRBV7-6 CASSLDFKVDHTDTQYF
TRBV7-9 CASSLQGQDTQYF
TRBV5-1 CASSLSSYNEQFF
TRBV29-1 CSVEGLAGEGEQFF
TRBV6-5 CASSPTSGSTDTQYF
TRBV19 CASSISVSGTEAFF
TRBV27 CASSLSQGYEQYF
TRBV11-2 CASSLGKRLSGNTIYF
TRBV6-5 CASSLASGPNEQFF
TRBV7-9 CASSGTSGGDITYNEQFF
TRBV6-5 CASEGQGGNEQYF
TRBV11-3 CASSPEFQETQYF
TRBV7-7 CASSRAGDYEQYF
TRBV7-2 CASSLYSGRAVPDTQYF
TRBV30 CAWSFGTGGDEQYF
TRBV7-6 CASSLARGLGDTQYF
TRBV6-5 CASLSGGAQHF
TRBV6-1 CASSEDRGWELFF
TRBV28 CASSLRLAGGPVIETQYF
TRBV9 CASSVGTVSNQPQHF
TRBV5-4 CASSFFLKETQYF
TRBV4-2 CASSQGGPNGEQYF
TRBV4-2 CASSQEASGSAFGIQYF
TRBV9 CASSVAGGKNEQYF
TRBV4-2 CASSQADGSGETQYF
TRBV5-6 CASSATGGADHEQYF
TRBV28 CASSFPRDSVYEQYF
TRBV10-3 CAISVGTQAYEQYF
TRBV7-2 CASSLISFAGVGNTIYF
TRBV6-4 CASSDSSTGELFF
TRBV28 CASRSTGGGYEQYF
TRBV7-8 CASSLGHYLMNTEAFF
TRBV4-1 CASSQSPGPNTGELFF
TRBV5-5 CASSLRTGAYEQYF
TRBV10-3 CAISESENTEAFF
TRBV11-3 CASSFRTSGGPLDEQFF
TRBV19 CASSYTVPTEAFF
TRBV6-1 CASSEGTGDTGELFF
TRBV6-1 CASSERQGGDQPQHF
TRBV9 CASSVEALGGNEQYF
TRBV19 CASTNGADEQFF